The rows below give T cell receptor beta chains drawn from one sample of a study of regulatory T cells in long-lasting Graves disease. A single record per CDR3 protein comes from TCRdb applying MiXCR to the multiplex PCR reads. Of roughly 610,000 distinct CDR3 sequences in the sample, roughly 16% were seen once. This sample also appeared in a second study, on T cells in Graves' hyperthyroidism and ophthalmopathy.

The specimen was peripheral blood mononuclear cells (PBMCs), collected at new diagnosis, from a patient treated with antithyroid drugs. Every receptor here comes from a woman aged 25 to 39 with Graves disease. The CDR3 runs from the conserved cysteine through the conserved F or W. Fields, in order: J gene, D gene, V gene, clone size, CDR3 protein, CDR3 DNA. The D gene is left open where the match is weak. The size entry is marked missing in some rows and otherwise reads once, few, many or a size class.

j_call: TRBJ2-3; d_call: -; v_call: TRBV20-1; clone_size: many; cdr3_aa: CSARSVGVVTDTQYF; cdr3_nt: TGCAGTGCTAGGTCGGTAGGGGTGGTCACAGATACGCAGTATTTT
j_call: TRBJ2-5; d_call: -; v_call: TRBV6-1; clone_size: -; cdr3_aa: CASSEGGNMVETQYF; cdr3_nt: TGTGCCAGCAGTGAAGGAGGTAATATGGTAGAGACCCAGTACTTC
j_call: TRBJ1-1; d_call: -; v_call: TRBV19; clone_size: many; cdr3_aa: CASSITGIRTEAFF; cdr3_nt: TGTGCCAGTAGTATTACGGGGATAAGGACTGAAGCTTTCTTT
j_call: TRBJ1-2; d_call: -; v_call: TRBV7-2; clone_size: many; cdr3_aa: CASSLAGLNGYTF; cdr3_nt: TGTGCCAGCAGCTTAGCCGGTTTGAATGGCTACACCTTC
j_call: TRBJ1-3; d_call: -; v_call: TRBV19; clone_size: -; cdr3_aa: CASRTEGLTPGNTIYF; cdr3_nt: TGTGCCAGTAGGACGGAGGGCCTTACGCCTGGAAACACCATATATTTT
j_call: TRBJ2-2; d_call: TRBD2; v_call: TRBV27; clone_size: many; cdr3_aa: CASSPLGTSGSGELFF; cdr3_nt: TGTGCCAGCAGTCCTCTCGGGACTAGCGGGTCCGGGGAGCTGTTTTTT
j_call: TRBJ2-7; d_call: TRBD2; v_call: TRBV29-1; clone_size: -; cdr3_aa: CSVERGGEQYF; cdr3_nt: TGCAGCGTTGAACGGGGGGGGGAGCAGTACTTC
j_call: TRBJ1-1; d_call: -; v_call: TRBV9; clone_size: -; cdr3_aa: CASSPDLGGATTSTEAFF; cdr3_nt: TGTGCCAGCAGCCCGGATCTCGGTGGGGCTACGACAAGCACTGAAGCTTTCTTT
j_call: TRBJ1-1; d_call: -; v_call: TRBV30; clone_size: -; cdr3_aa: CAWSYQTGAEAFF; cdr3_nt: TGTGCCTGGAGCTATCAAACGGGGGCTGAAGCTTTCTTT
j_call: TRBJ1-1; d_call: -; v_call: TRBV27; clone_size: many; cdr3_aa: CASSRRLEGTEAFF; cdr3_nt: TGTGCCAGCAGTCGAAGGTTGGAGGGCACTGAAGCTTTCTTT
j_call: TRBJ1-3; d_call: -; v_call: TRBV7-8; clone_size: few; cdr3_aa: CASSASGQSSGNTIYF; cdr3_nt: TGTGCCAGCAGCGCCAGCGGACAGAGCTCTGGAAACACCATATATTTT
j_call: TRBJ2-3; d_call: TRBD2; v_call: TRBV3-1; clone_size: -; cdr3_aa: CASSQVSGSTNTQYF; cdr3_nt: TGTGCCAGCAGCCAAGTAAGCGGGAGCACAAATACGCAGTATTTT
j_call: TRBJ2-7; d_call: -; v_call: TRBV24-1; clone_size: many; cdr3_aa: CATSDLGHTSSYEQYF; cdr3_nt: TGTGCCACCAGTGATTTGGGCCACACGAGCTCCTACGAGCAGTACTTC
j_call: TRBJ2-6; d_call: -; v_call: TRBV6-5; clone_size: many; cdr3_aa: CASSYSWVSGANVLTF; cdr3_nt: TGTGCCAGCAGTTACTCGTGGGTGTCTGGGGCCAACGTCCTGACTTTC
j_call: TRBJ1-2; d_call: -; v_call: TRBV7-9; clone_size: many; cdr3_aa: CASSGEGRSTNYGYTF; cdr3_nt: TGTGCCAGCAGCGGCGAGGGAAGAAGTACTAACTATGGCTACACCTTC
j_call: TRBJ2-5; d_call: TRBD1; v_call: TRBV6-4; clone_size: -; cdr3_aa: CASSYSGGTYQETQYF; cdr3_nt: TGTGCCAGCAGTTACTCAGGGGGCACGTACCAAGAGACCCAGTACTTC
j_call: TRBJ2-5; d_call: TRBD2; v_call: TRBV7-2; clone_size: few; cdr3_aa: CASSLGGMTSGRETQYF; cdr3_nt: TGTGCCAGCAGCTTAGGGGGAATGACTAGCGGGAGGGAGACCCAGTACTTC
j_call: TRBJ2-2; d_call: TRBD2; v_call: TRBV20-1; clone_size: many; cdr3_aa: CSARELTSGHTGELFF; cdr3_nt: TGCAGTGCTAGGGAATTGACTAGCGGACACACCGGGGAGCTGTTTTTT
j_call: TRBJ1-4; d_call: -; v_call: TRBV6-2/TRBV6-3; clone_size: -; cdr3_aa: CASSYSGVSSNEKLFF; cdr3_nt: TGTGCCAGCAGTTACTCCGGGGTTTCCTCTAATGAAAAACTGTTTTTT
j_call: TRBJ2-3; d_call: -; v_call: TRBV7-9; clone_size: -; cdr3_aa: CASSPLLLTDTQYF; cdr3_nt: TGTGCCAGCAGCCCCCTACTTCTGACAGATACGCAGTATTTT
j_call: TRBJ1-1; d_call: TRBD1; v_call: TRBV5-1; clone_size: -; cdr3_aa: CASSFPGQGTNTEAFF; cdr3_nt: TGCGCCAGCAGCTTCCCGGGACAGGGGACGAACACTGAAGCTTTCTTT
j_call: TRBJ2-5; d_call: TRBD2; v_call: TRBV29-1; clone_size: many; cdr3_aa: CSVDTPGLAGETQYF; cdr3_nt: TGCAGCGTAGACACACCGGGACTAGCGGGAGAGACCCAGTACTTC
j_call: TRBJ1-1; d_call: -; v_call: TRBV28; clone_size: many; cdr3_aa: CASSLLGQAGAEAFF; cdr3_nt: TGTGCCAGCAGCCTATTGGGACAAGCTGGCGCTGAAGCTTTCTTT
j_call: TRBJ1-1; d_call: TRBD1; v_call: TRBV5-1; clone_size: -; cdr3_aa: CASSLERGLEAFF; cdr3_nt: TGCGCCAGCAGCTTGGAGAGGGGGCTGGAAGCTTTCTTT
j_call: TRBJ2-6; d_call: -; v_call: TRBV14; clone_size: -; cdr3_aa: CASSRPLGANVLTF; cdr3_nt: TGTGCCAGCAGCCGACCCCTCGGGGCCAACGTCCTGACTTTC
j_call: TRBJ1-1; d_call: -; v_call: TRBV30; clone_size: many; cdr3_aa: CAWSVLFEAFF; cdr3_nt: TGTGCCTGGAGTGTACTCTTTGAAGCTTTCTTT
j_call: TRBJ2-7; d_call: -; v_call: TRBV7-9; clone_size: few; cdr3_aa: CASTSDSKAYEQYF; cdr3_nt: TGTGCCAGCACCTCGGACAGTAAAGCCTACGAGCAGTACTTC
j_call: TRBJ2-5; d_call: TRBD2; v_call: TRBV28; clone_size: many; cdr3_aa: CASSSPGLAGRETQYF; cdr3_nt: TGTGCCAGCAGTTCCCCGGGACTAGCGGGAAGGGAGACCCAGTACTTC
j_call: TRBJ2-3; d_call: -; v_call: TRBV18; clone_size: -; cdr3_aa: CASSPKDGVNTQYF; cdr3_nt: TGTGCCAGCTCACCTAAGGATGGAGTGAATACGCAGTATTTT
j_call: TRBJ2-1; d_call: -; v_call: TRBV11-2; clone_size: many; cdr3_aa: CASSRQVTPTYNEQFF; cdr3_nt: TGTGCCAGCAGTCGACAGGTAACTCCTACTTACAATGAGCAGTTCTTC
j_call: TRBJ2-7; d_call: -; v_call: TRBV6-2/TRBV6-3; clone_size: -; cdr3_aa: CASSYDRSNSYEQYF; cdr3_nt: TGTGCCAGCAGTTACGACAGGTCAAACTCCTACGAGCAGTACTTC
j_call: TRBJ1-2; d_call: TRBD1; v_call: TRBV7-9; clone_size: few; cdr3_aa: CASSLVPSQGGRGYTF; cdr3_nt: TGTGCCAGCAGCCTAGTCCCCTCGCAGGGGGGCAGGGGCTACACCTTC
j_call: TRBJ1-2; d_call: -; v_call: TRBV12-3/TRBV12-4; clone_size: -; cdr3_aa: CASSPDWVNYGYTF; cdr3_nt: TGTGCCAGCAGTCCCGATTGGGTGAACTATGGCTACACCTTC
j_call: TRBJ1-5; d_call: -; v_call: TRBV7-7; clone_size: -; cdr3_aa: CASSLEVARNNQPQHF; cdr3_nt: TGTGCTAGCAGCTTAGAGGTGGCCCGGAACAATCAGCCCCAGCATTTT
j_call: TRBJ1-2; d_call: -; v_call: TRBV6-1; clone_size: -; cdr3_aa: CASSAATYGYAF; cdr3_nt: TGTGCCAGCAGCGCCGCTACCTATGGCTACGCCTTC
j_call: TRBJ1-5; d_call: TRBD1; v_call: TRBV27; clone_size: many; cdr3_aa: CASSLFAGGGEQPQHF; cdr3_nt: TGTGCCAGCAGCCTCTTTGCGGGAGGGGGCGAGCAGCCCCAGCATTTT
j_call: TRBJ1-2; d_call: TRBD1; v_call: TRBV28; clone_size: many; cdr3_aa: CASTHGGTGGFGYTF; cdr3_nt: TGTGCCAGCACCCACGGAGGGACAGGGGGCTTTGGCTACACCTTC
j_call: TRBJ1-1; d_call: -; v_call: TRBV7-3; clone_size: few; cdr3_aa: CASRVGGTTEAFF; cdr3_nt: TGTGCCAGCAGGGTAGGGGGTACAACTGAAGCTTTCTTT
j_call: TRBJ1-4; d_call: -; v_call: TRBV10-3; clone_size: few; cdr3_aa: CATLKDEKLFF; cdr3_nt: TGTGCCACCCTAAAAGATGAAAAACTGTTTTTT
j_call: TRBJ1-4; d_call: TRBD1; v_call: TRBV2; clone_size: many; cdr3_aa: CASGRTGLSEKLFF; cdr3_nt: TGTGCCAGCGGGCGGACAGGGTTGAGTGAAAAACTGTTTTTT
j_call: TRBJ2-3; d_call: -; v_call: TRBV24-1; clone_size: -; cdr3_aa: CATSDGSLDTQYF; cdr3_nt: TGTGCCACCAGTGATGGTAGTTTGGATACGCAGTATTTT
j_call: TRBJ2-6; d_call: TRBD1; v_call: TRBV19; clone_size: -; cdr3_aa: CASSIRQGAPGANVLTF; cdr3_nt: TGTGCCAGTAGTATCCGACAGGGGGCACCTGGGGCCAACGTCCTGACTTTC
j_call: TRBJ2-5; d_call: TRBD2; v_call: TRBV7-6; clone_size: many; cdr3_aa: CASSLGGYQVQETQYF; cdr3_nt: TGTGCCAGCAGCTTGGGAGGGTATCAAGTCCAAGAGACCCAGTACTTC
j_call: TRBJ1-2; d_call: TRBD1; v_call: TRBV28; clone_size: few; cdr3_aa: CASRPPTQGGYHGYTF; cdr3_nt: TGTGCCAGCAGACCACCCACACAGGGGGGTTACCATGGCTACACCTTC
j_call: TRBJ1-1; d_call: TRBD1; v_call: TRBV29-1; clone_size: many; cdr3_aa: CSVTGQGATEAFF; cdr3_nt: TGCAGCGTGACTGGACAGGGGGCTACTGAAGCTTTCTTT
j_call: TRBJ1-2; d_call: TRBD1; v_call: TRBV28; clone_size: many; cdr3_aa: CASRVYGTANSYGYTF; cdr3_nt: TGTGCCAGCAGGGTATATGGGACAGCCAATTCCTATGGCTACACCTTC
j_call: TRBJ1-4; d_call: -; v_call: TRBV20-1; clone_size: few; cdr3_aa: CSARRLTGFWGEKLFF; cdr3_nt: TGCAGTGCTAGAAGGCTTACAGGCTTTTGGGGTGAAAAACTGTTTTTT
j_call: TRBJ1-4; d_call: -; v_call: TRBV6-5; clone_size: many; cdr3_aa: CASSLGSGEKLFF; cdr3_nt: TGTGCCAGCAGTTTGGGTTCGGGTGAAAAACTGTTTTTT